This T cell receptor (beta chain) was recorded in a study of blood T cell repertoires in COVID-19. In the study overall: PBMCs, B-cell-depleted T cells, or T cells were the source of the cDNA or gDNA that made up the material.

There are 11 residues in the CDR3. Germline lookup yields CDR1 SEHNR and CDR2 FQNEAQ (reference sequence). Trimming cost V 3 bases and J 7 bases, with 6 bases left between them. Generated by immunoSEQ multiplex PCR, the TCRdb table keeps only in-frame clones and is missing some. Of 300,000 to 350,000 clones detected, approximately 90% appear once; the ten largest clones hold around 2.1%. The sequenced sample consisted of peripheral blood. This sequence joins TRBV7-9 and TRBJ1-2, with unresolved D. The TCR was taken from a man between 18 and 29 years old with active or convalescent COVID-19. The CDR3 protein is CASSFAAGYTF. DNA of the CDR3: TGTGCCAGCAGCTTTGCGGCTGGCTACACCTTC.